The 3 T cell receptor beta chains given below trace back to one sample, sequenced in a study of regulatory and conventional T cells in RAG deficiency. Using immunoSEQ multiplex PCR, the repertoire was profiled, and TCRdb retains in-frame clones only, with some absent. The sample lists under 45,000 clones, 70% to 80% occurring once. Genomic DNA came from blood conventional CD4+ T cells gated CD25-low CD127-high. This same sample was also part of a study on regulatory T cells. That source notes: Amplification used 52 TRBV primers and 13 TRBJ primers.

Sequencing was done on a sample of CD4+ effector T cells sorted from blood. The receptors derive from a human donor in good health.

The V gene is TRBV7-3, the J gene TRBJ2-5, with a tentative D call TRBD2 (6 bases). The CDR3 consists of 14 residues. Germline values: CDR1 SGHTA, CDR2 FQGTGA. V was cut by 5 bases and J by 2 bases, with 12 bases left in between. CDR3 sequence: CASSPSGLQETQYF. The DNA for the CDR3 is TGTGCCAGCAGCCCGTCGGGACTGCAAGAGACCCAGTACTTC.

The V call is TRBV29-1, the J call TRBJ1-2, with D tentatively TRBD1 (6 bases). In germline, CDR1 is SQVTM, CDR2 ANQGSEA. The ends were cut back, 7 bases at V and 4 bases at J, with 13 bases in the middle. The CDR3 is 12 residues long. The CDR3 nucleotides read TGCAGCGCAACACGGGGGGCCTATGGCTACACCTTC. Encoded protein: CSATRGAYGYTF.

The chain carries TRBV4-1 and TRBJ2-5; D is unresolved. V shed 1 base and J shed 2 bases, with 20 bases lying between them. Germline V gene data show CDR1 as MGHRA and CDR2 as YSYEKL. This CDR3 comprises 18 residues. CDR3 region: CASSQGLSRLAHQETQYF. DNA for the CDR3: TGCGCCAGCAGCCAAGGCCTTTCGCGGCTCGCCCATCAAGAGACCCAGTACTTC.